The 28 T cell receptor beta chains below were found in one sample sequenced in a study of Graves' ophthalmopathy and Graves' hyperthyroidism (dated by TCRdb to the late 2010s). This sample was sequenced with an Illumina HiSeq 2000. For repertoire sequencing, TCR beta CDR3 regions were amplified from RNA transcripts. The first round was an RT-PCR using HTBI primers with the Qiagen OneStep RT-PCR kit, and this first round was followed by a second-round multiplex PCR, then size selection and purification. TCRdb applied fastp at Q25 and MiXCR to the public reads, then kept only in-frame beta chains. Each CDR3 protein gets just one entry, which takes the most common genes and DNA from the rows behind it. The sample table lists hundreds of thousands of distinct CDR3 sequences, over 40% of them with a count of one. More than 2.5% of the sample goes to the ten largest clones. Sequencing input: peripheral blood. The receptors originated from an adult man with Graves' ophthalmopathy.

This rearrangement joins TRBV15 to TRBJ2-7, with D possibly TRBD1 on 6 matching bases. From germline, CDR1 is LNHNV and CDR2 YYDKDF (reference sequence). V was shortened by 1 base and J by 3 bases, with 7 bases between the two germline ends. The CDR3 has 13 amino acids. CDR3 DNA: TGTGCCACCAGCAGAGGGACAGACTACGAGCAGTACTTC. As protein: CATSRGTDYEQYF.

This clonotype was seen at least ten times. The gene calls are TRBV19 and TRBJ2-2; the match to TRBD2 covers 8 bases. CDR1 and CDR2 (germline): LNHDA, SQIVND (reference sequence). The CDR3 totals 14 residues. Trimming took 3 bases from V and 6 from J; bases not matched to a gene: 3. This CDR3 is CASSIDGRAGELFF. The CDR3 bases are TGTGCCAGTAGTATCGACGGGAGGGCCGGGGAGCTGTTTTTT.

This clonotype has just a few counts. The V and J genes are TRBV2 and TRBJ2-7, with a weak D call TRBD2 (6 bases). V dropped 4 bases and J dropped 2 bases, with 15 bases sitting between them. The CDR3 spans 15 residues. Germline V gene sequence: CDR1 SNHLY, CDR2 FYNNEI. The chain's CDR3 is CASSVAGTAAYEQYF. The CDR3 DNA reads TGTGCCAGCAGTGTGGCCGGGACTGCAGCCTACGAGCAGTACTTC.

The gene calls are TRBV7-2 and TRBJ2-7; the match to TRBD2 covers 9 bases. From germline, CDR1 is SGHTA and CDR2 FQGNSA. The CDR3 spans 16 residues. V lost 1 base to trimming and J lost 1 base; unmatched junction nucleotides: 5. CDR3 DNA sequence: TGTGCCAGCAGCTTAGTTTCCGGACTAGCGTCCTACGAGCAGTACTTC. Translation gives CASSLVSGLASYEQYF.

In its sample, this clonotype was seen a few times. The J gene is TRBJ1-2, the V gene TRBV5-8; weak D call: TRBD1 (5 bases). The CDR3 extends over 15 amino acids. Germline V gene lookup returns CDR1 SGHTS and CDR2 YDEGEE. V was shortened by 1 base and J by 6 bases, with 16 bases between the two germline ends. The CDR3 DNA follows: TGTGCCAGCAGCTTGACGGGGCCCTTGGGGCATGGCTACACCTTC. This codes for CASSLTGPLGHGYTF.

About this clonotype itself: The junction shows a germline mismatch at one end, possibly a read error. This rearrangement joins TRBV10-3 to TRBJ1-2; TRBD1 matches at 8 bases. The germline CDR1 and CDR2 sequences are ENHRY and SYGVKD. The CDR3 loop spans 15 amino acids. The chain's CDR3 is CAFRDDRGVNYGYTF. In DNA form, the CDR3 reads TGTGCCTTCAGAGATGACAGGGGTGTAAACTATGGCTACACCTTC.

A word on this clonotype: A read error is possible here, since a much larger clone lies one base away. The chain links TRBV20-1 to TRBJ1-5; D is undetermined. Germline V gene data show CDR1 as DFQATT and CDR2 as SNEGSKA (reference sequence). The V and J ends lost 5 bases and 2 bases respectively, with 13 bases between them. The CDR3 has 14 residues. The CDR3 protein is CSAGKEEGNQPQHF. As DNA, the CDR3 is TGCAGTGCTGGCAAGGAGGAGGGCAATCAGCCCCAGCATTTT.

This clonotype was recorded many times. The chain couples TRBV2 to TRBJ2-5, with 10 bases aligning to TRBD1. The length of the CDR3 is 16 residues. The J segment lost 2 bases and the V segment lost 4 bases, leaving 7 bases of the junction unmatched. The germline V gene encodes CDR1 SNHLY and CDR2 FYNNEI. The CDR3 nucleotides read TGTGCCAGCAGTGCGGGACCGGGACAGGGGCAAGAGACCCAGTACTTC. This codes for CASSAGPGQGQETQYF.

This chain uses TRBV29-1 with TRBJ2-6; 15 positions agree with TRBD2. The DNA end is a closer match to TRBJ2-1, so the J assignment may be wrong. The CDR3 runs 14 residues. From germline, CDR1 is SQVTM and CDR2 ANQGSEA. The CDR3 DNA sequence: TGCAGCGGGACTAGCGGGAGGGATTACAATGAGCAGTTCTTC. Protein: CSGTSGRDYNEQFF.

This clonotype showed up many times. The chain combines TRBV11-2 with TRBJ1-5; D might be TRBD1 (5 bases). Germline loops: CDR1 SGHAT, CDR2 FQNNGV. The ends were cut back, 4 bases at V and 7 bases at J, with 11 bases in the middle. This CDR3 has 13 amino acids. This CDR3 reads CASSSLRGQPQHF. DNA for the CDR3: TGTGCCAGCAGCTCGCTACGGGGGCAGCCCCAGCATTTT.

A remark on this clonotype: This may arise from a read error, as a much more abundant clone is one base away. This chain joins TRBV10-3 and TRBJ2-5; D gene uncertain. Trimming removed 6 bases at V and 6 bases at J, with 17 bases between. The CDR3 covers 14 residues. Germline V CDR1 and CDR2: ENHRY, SYGVKD. CDR3 sequence: CAISLAAASQTQYF. The CDR3 DNA reads as TGTGCCATCAGCTTAGCCGCGGCGTCGCAGACCCAGTACTTC.

V and J are TRBV30 and TRBJ1-2; D gene uncertain. The germline V and J ends were trimmed by 0 bases and 13 bases, with 15 bases remaining between them. The CDR3 runs to 12 residues. In germline, CDR1 is GTSNPN, CDR2 SVGIG (reference sequence). The CDR3 is CAWSVLRDPGTF. CDR3 bases: TGTGCCTGGAGTGTACTTCGGGATCCCGGCACCTTC.

The V call is TRBV15, the J call TRBJ1-6; no clear D gene. Trimming took 3 bases from V and 6 from J, leaving 6 bases between them. The CDR3 consists of 13 residues. Germline assignment: CDR1 LNHNV and CDR2 YYDKDF (reference sequence). Here the CDR3 reads CATSSGPNSPLHF. In DNA, the CDR3 is TGTGCCACCAGCAGTGGACCTAATTCACCCCTCCACTTT.

The CDR3 region has the DNA TGTGCCAGCAGCGGGGGACTTGGGACCCAGTACTTC. Its translation is CASSGGLGTQYF. The rearrangement links TRBV12-3 or TRBV12-4 to TRBJ2-5; a possible D gene is TRBD2 (6 bases). This CDR3 comprises 12 residues. With 6 bases removed from V and 7 bases from J, the gap between germline ends came to 12 bases.

This chain joins TRBV5-5 and TRBJ2-2; 9 bases map to TRBD2. J was trimmed by 6 bases and V by 4 bases; bases with no gene match: 13. The CDR3 covers 17 residues. Germline lookup yields CDR1 SGHKS and CDR2 YYEKEE (reference sequence). CDR3: CASSQDSALAGSGELFF. The CDR3 DNA is TGTGCCAGCAGCCAAGATAGTGCCCTAGCGGGGTCCGGGGAGCTGTTTTTT.

As concerns this clonotype: Since the CDR3 does not end with the conserved phenylalanine or tryptophan, this likely comes from a read error. The gene calls are TRBV6-5 and TRBJ2-5; maybe TRBD2 (6 bases). Trimming removed 0 bases at V and 5 bases at J, with 13 bases between. The CDR3 loop spans 15 amino acids. Germline values: CDR1 MNHEY, CDR2 SVGAGI. CDR3 in DNA: TGTGCCAGCAGTTACTCGTCCCGCGGGGTGGAGACCCAGTACTGC. Protein sequence: CASSYSSRGVETQYC.

This clonotype was observed many times. The chain recombines TRBV9 with TRBJ2-6; D ambiguous. V lost 3 bases to trimming and J lost 5 bases, with 12 bases between them. The germline CDR1 and CDR2 sequences are SGDLS and YYNGEE. The CDR3 is made up of 15 amino acids. The CDR3, as DNA: TGTGCCAGCAGCGCGGCACCTCAGAGGGCCAACGTCCTGACTTTC. Its translation is CASSAAPQRANVLTF.

This chain joins TRBV29-1 and TRBJ1-2; a weak D match, TRBD1 (5 bases). The germline V gene has CDR1 SQVTM and CDR2 ANQGSEA. Trimming shortened V by 5 bases and J by 4 bases, and 8 bases separated the two germline ends. There are 11 residues in the CDR3. The CDR3 DNA reads as TGCAGCGTTAACGGGGGCTATGGCTACACCTTC. As protein: CSVNGGYGYTF.

The CDR3 nucleotides are TGCGCCAGCAGCCCCGGACCACCCTACGAGCAGTACTTC. Protein: CASSPGPPYEQYF. The V and J genes are TRBV5-1 and TRBJ2-7; no reliable D call. Trimming took off 4 bases at V and 2 bases at J, with 10 bases between the two ends. Looked up from germline, CDR1 is SGHRS and CDR2 is YFSETQ. This CDR3 has 13 amino acids.

This clonotype has more than one count but fewer than ten. Here the CDR3 omits its conserved ending phenylalanine or tryptophan, so a read error is the likely source. The rearrangement uses TRBV20-1 and TRBJ2-7; 10 nucleotides align to TRBD2. CDR3 length: 13 amino acids. Germline CDR1 DFQATT, CDR2 SNEGSKA (reference sequence). With V trimmed by 5 bases and J by 2 bases, 3 bases remained unmatched. The CDR3 coding sequence is TGCAGTGCTTCCGGGACTAGCGCCTACGAGCAGTACCTC. Amino acids: CSASGTSAYEQYL.

This chain connects TRBV7-3 to TRBJ2-2, with 15 bases that match TRBD2. Germline CDR1 is SGHTA and CDR2 is FQGTGA. The CDR3 length is 18 residues. V shed 4 bases and J 6 bases; nucleotides not matched to a gene: 9. The CDR3 is CASSSLPGLAGGPGELFF. The CDR3 DNA reads as TGTGCCAGCAGCTCATTACCCGGACTAGCGGGAGGGCCCGGGGAGCTGTTTTTT. Together with reference TRBV7-3 and TRBJ2-2, the CDR3 gives the full variable domain: GAGVSQTPSNKVTEKGKYVELRCDPISGHTALYWYRQSLGQGPEFLIYFQGTGAADDSGLPNDRFFAVRPEGSVSTLKIQRTERGDSAVYLCASSSLPGLAGGPGELFFGEGSRLTVL.

The V and J genes are TRBV10-3 and TRBJ2-2, with TRBD1 identical over 7 bases. The germline V gene encodes CDR1 ENHRY and CDR2 SYGVKD. The trim removed 3 bases at V and 7 bases at J, leaving 5 bases unmatched. The CDR3 is 14 amino acids. CDR3 sequence reads: CAISDKGAFGELFF. The DNA for the CDR3 is TGTGCCATCAGTGATAAGGGGGCCTTCGGGGAGCTGTTTTTT.

Note on this clonotype: This clone may be a read error of a much larger clone one base away. The rearrangement links TRBV9 to TRBJ1-6; 11 positions agree with TRBD1. Germline values: CDR1 SGDLS, CDR2 YYNGEE. There are 18 residues in the CDR3. In nucleotides, the CDR3 is TGTGCCAGCAGCGCCGGACAGGGGGCGAGGACCTATAATTCACCCCTCCGCTTT. Residues: CASSAGQGARTYNSPLRF. The whole variable domain, filled in from reference TRBV9 and TRBJ1-6, reads DSGVTQTPKHLITATGQRVTLRCSPRSGDLSVYWYQQSLDQGLQFLIQYYNGEERAKGNILERFSAQQFPDLHSELNLSSLELGDSALYFCASSAGQGARTYNSPLRFGNGTRLTVT.

This clonotype was recorded many times. The chain combines TRBV7-9 with TRBJ2-5, with D hard to call. CDR3 length equals 14 residues. Germline V lookup: CDR1 SEHNR, CDR2 FQNEAQ (reference sequence). V was cut by 4 bases and J by 5 bases, with 14 bases left in between. This chain's CDR3 is CASSYRSQQETQYF. The DNA of the CDR3 is TGTGCCAGCAGCTACCGTAGTCAGCAGGAGACCCAGTACTTC.

Turning to this clonotype: Possible read error: a much larger clone is one base away. The chain combines TRBV12-3 or TRBV12-4 with TRBJ1-5, with D maybe TRBD1 (6 bases). Deletions cut 7 bases from V and 3 bases from J, with 16 bases between. The CDR3 is made up of 15 amino acids. The CDR3 reads CASTRQALYNQPQHF. The CDR3 DNA sequence: TGTGCCAGCACCCGACAGGCTCTCTACAATCAGCCCCAGCATTTT.

The chain uses TRBV25-1 and TRBJ1-2; no reliable D call. The germline V gene has CDR1 MGHDK and CDR2 SYGVNS. The CDR3 length is 13 residues. V gave up 2 bases and J gave up 10 bases, with 14 bases separating them. DNA for the CDR3: TGTGCCAGCAGTGAACTTTCCAACGATGCCTACACCTTC. It codes for CASSELSNDAYTF.

The chain employs TRBV6-5 and TRBJ1-6; 8 bases are a match to TRBD1. V shed 8 bases, J shed 8 bases, and the junction held 11 bases outside the gene matches. There are 15 residues in the CDR3. CDR1 and CDR2 from the germline V gene are MNHEY and SVGAGI. Here the CDR3 reads CASGTRGLADSPLHF. The CDR3 nucleotides read TGTGCCAGCGGGACCAGGGGGCTCGCCGATTCACCCCTCCACTTT.

Only a few counts were recorded for this clonotype. This chain connects TRBV7-8 to TRBJ2-7, with a weak D call TRBD1 (6 bases). Germline CDR1 SGHVS, CDR2 FQNEAQ. CDR3 length equals 14 residues. Between the trimmed V and J ends, which lost 6 bases and 3 bases, there was a span of 15 bases. The CDR3 DNA reads as TGTGCCAGCAGTACCGGGACAATCTTCTACGAGCAGTACTTC. Protein sequence: CASSTGTIFYEQYF.